The 18 T cell receptor beta chains listed next were all sequenced from one sample in a study of chemoradiotherapy in HPV16-positive cancers. The protocol was immunoSEQ multiplex PCR, while the TCRdb copy is restricted to in-frame clones and leaves out a portion. The sample consists of approximately 7,500 clones, around 62% of them appearing once. The sample here was taken from a patient who underwent chemoradiotherapy. The source of these receptors is a human donor with HPV-associated anogenital cancer.

This rearrangement joins TRBV6-1 to TRBJ1-6, with D possibly being TRBD1 (5 bases). V shed 4 bases and J shed 6 bases, with 10 bases lying between them. Germline V gives CDR1 MNHNS, CDR2 SASEGT. This CDR3 is built from 14 residues. Here the CDR3 DNA reads TGTGCCAGCAGTGTGCAGGGTCGTAATTCACCCCTCCACTTT. Its protein product is CASSVQGRNSPLHF.

The sample holds a few counts of this clone. The gene calls are TRBV10-3 and TRBJ1-4, with D unresolved. CDR3 length: 15 residues. V lost 6 bases and J lost 4, with 15 bases in between. CDR1 is ENHRY, CDR2 SYGVKD, per germline. This CDR3 is CAIRGNLTHNEKLFF. The CDR3, as DNA: TGTGCCATCAGGGGAAACCTAACCCATAATGAAAAACTGTTTTTT.

This clone was seen only a few times. The rearrangement joins TRBV6-4 to TRBJ1-1; D is undetermined. The CDR3 consists of 13 residues. Trimming removed 3 bases at V and 1 base at J, with 6 bases between. Germline assignment: CDR1 MRHNA and CDR2 SNTAGT. CDR3 sequence (DNA): TGTGCCAGCAGTGAAAGGGAGAACACTGAAGCTTTCTTT. Protein sequence: CASSERENTEAFF.

The gene calls are TRBV2 and TRBJ2-1, with 10 bases identical to TRBD2. The CDR3 extends over 15 amino acids. V trimming: 4 bases; J trimming: 5 bases; junction bases outside the gene matches: 5. Germline CDR1 and CDR2: SNHLY and FYNNEI. The CDR3 sequence is CASSALLAGNNEQFF. The CDR3 region has the DNA TGTGCCAGCAGTGCCTTACTAGCGGGGAACAATGAGCAGTTCTTC.

This chain uses TRBV14 with TRBJ1-1; D not resolved. The CDR3 contains 16 residues. Trimming removed 4 bases from V and 1 base from J, with 16 bases in between. The V gene's germline CDR1 is SGHDN and CDR2 FVKESK. The CDR3 loop reads CASSPVYVGPNTEAFF. The CDR3 DNA follows: TGTGCCAGCAGCCCAGTTTATGTAGGGCCGAACACTGAAGCTTTCTTT.

The chain combines TRBV2 with TRBJ1-1, with 8 bases lining up with TRBD1. Unmatched junction bases numbered 7, after V lost 6 bases and J lost 4 bases. This CDR3 is built from 14 residues. Germline loops: CDR1 SNHLY, CDR2 FYNNEI. CDR3 amino acids: CASRIQGGGTEAFF. The CDR3, as DNA: TGTGCCAGCAGGATACAGGGGGGCGGCACTGAAGCTTTCTTT.

The chain combines TRBV7-3 with TRBJ2-5, with 7 positions matching TRBD1. The CDR3 is 13 residues long. Germline V gene data show CDR1 as SGHTA and CDR2 as FQGTGA. Trimming took 5 bases from V and 5 from J; bases not matched to a gene: 5. The CDR3 DNA reads as TGTGCCAGCAGCCCGACAGGGAGCGAGACCCAGTACTTC. Translating it yields CASSPTGSETQYF.

The chain is built from TRBV7-2 and TRBJ1-6; D is undetermined. Between the trimmed V and J ends, which lost 3 bases and 1 base, there was a span of 19 bases. The CDR3 spans 19 residues. Germline CDR1 is SGHTA and CDR2 is FQGNSA. The CDR3 DNA reads as TGTGCCAGCAGCTTTAGTTTGGCTGTTGGTGGGTCCTATAATTCACCCCTCCACTTT. Its translation is CASSFSLAVGGSYNSPLHF.

This clone was observed once. The rearrangement joins TRBV7-9 to TRBJ1-1; tentatively, D is TRBD1 (5 bases). This CDR3 spans 16 amino acids. V lost 4 bases and J lost 7, with 22 bases in between. Germline-derived CDR1 and CDR2 are SEHNR and FQNEAQ (reference sequence). The CDR3 DNA reads as TGTGCCAGCAGCTACGGCCCCGGGGCTCGCCTCGATGAAGCTTTCTTT. It codes for CASSYGPGARLDEAFF.

This chain uses TRBV29-1 with TRBJ1-3; 11 bases align to TRBD1. The CDR3 sequence is 16 residues long. Germline trimming cut 7 bases from V and 2 bases from J; bases unmatched to any gene: 10. Germline values: CDR1 SQVTM, CDR2 ANQGSEA. The CDR3 here is CSATGTGGYAGNTIYF. The DNA for the CDR3 is TGCAGCGCCACCGGGACAGGGGGTTACGCTGGAAACACCATATATTTT.

This clone showed up just a few times. The chain uses TRBV5-8 and TRBJ2-7, with D hard to call. V shed 7 bases and J shed 3 bases, with 11 bases lying between them. CDR1 is SGHTS, CDR2 YDEGEE, per germline. The CDR3 has 12 residues. The DNA of the CDR3 is TGTGCCAGCCGCTACACCAACTACGAGCAGTACTTC. Protein sequence: CASRYTNYEQYF.

The chain is built from TRBV7-7 and TRBJ2-7; no definite D call. CDR1 is SSHAT and CDR2 is FNYEAQ in the germline V gene (reference sequence). The CDR3 runs to 14 residues. V lost 0 bases and J lost 3, with 9 bases in between. The CDR3 nucleotides read TGTGCCAGCAGCTTAGCGAGTGGAGTCTACGAGCAGTACTTC. It translates to CASSLASGVYEQYF.

V and J are TRBV19 and TRBJ1-5, with a possible D match to TRBD1 (6 bases). CDR1 is LNHDA and CDR2 is SQIVND in the germline V gene (reference sequence). V was trimmed by 0 bases and J by 5 bases, leaving 11 bases between them. This CDR3 is 15 amino acids long. CDR3 bases: TGTGCCAGTAGTATAGATCGGGGGCGTGATCAGCCCCAGCATTTT. Translating it yields CASSIDRGRDQPQHF.

This clone was detected once. Here the CDR3 DNA reads TGTGCCAGCAGTTTACAAACAGGTGCTAGCACAGATACGCAGTATTTT. Translated: CASSLQTGASTDTQYF. V and J are TRBV28 and TRBJ2-3, with D possibly being TRBD1 (5 bases). CDR1 is MDHEN and CDR2 is SYDVKM in the germline V gene. Trimming shortened V by 2 bases and J by 0 bases, and 12 bases separated the two germline ends. The CDR3 runs to 16 residues.

This clone was seen just once. The CDR3 bases are TGTGCCTGGACCCCGTGGGAGAACACTGAAGCTTTCTTT. This sequence encodes CAWTPWENTEAFF. The rearrangement joins TRBV30 to TRBJ1-1; D not certain. CDR3 length: 13 residues. CDR1 is GTSNPN, CDR2 SVGIG, per germline (reference sequence). The V and J ends lost 4 bases and 1 base respectively, with 10 bases between them.

This chain joins TRBV6-1 and TRBJ2-5, with TRBD2 matching 10 bases. V lost 7 bases and J lost 5; bases outside the gene matches: 7. Germline values: CDR1 MNHNS, CDR2 SASEGT. The CDR3 extends over 14 amino acids. Here the CDR3 reads CASTRASGGETQYF. CDR3 coding DNA: TGTGCCAGCACCAGGGCTAGCGGGGGCGAGACCCAGTACTTC.

The rearrangement links TRBV5-1 to TRBJ1-1; maybe TRBD1 (6 bases). The ends were cut back, 4 bases at V and 5 bases at J, with 9 bases in the middle. Germline lookup yields CDR1 SGHRS and CDR2 YFSETQ. CDR3 length: 12 residues. CDR3 amino acids: CASSEQGTEAFF. CDR3 nucleotides: TGCGCCAGCAGCGAGCAGGGGACTGAAGCTTTCTTT.

This clone was recorded only once. The chain links TRBV29-1 to TRBJ1-1; D remains ambiguous. Looked up from germline, CDR1 is SQVTM and CDR2 is ANQGSEA. Trimming took off 4 bases at V and 1 base at J, with 7 bases between the two ends. The CDR3 is 12 amino acids. CDR3 protein: CSVGGWNTEAFF. CDR3 DNA: TGCAGCGTTGGGGGTTGGAACACTGAAGCTTTCTTT.